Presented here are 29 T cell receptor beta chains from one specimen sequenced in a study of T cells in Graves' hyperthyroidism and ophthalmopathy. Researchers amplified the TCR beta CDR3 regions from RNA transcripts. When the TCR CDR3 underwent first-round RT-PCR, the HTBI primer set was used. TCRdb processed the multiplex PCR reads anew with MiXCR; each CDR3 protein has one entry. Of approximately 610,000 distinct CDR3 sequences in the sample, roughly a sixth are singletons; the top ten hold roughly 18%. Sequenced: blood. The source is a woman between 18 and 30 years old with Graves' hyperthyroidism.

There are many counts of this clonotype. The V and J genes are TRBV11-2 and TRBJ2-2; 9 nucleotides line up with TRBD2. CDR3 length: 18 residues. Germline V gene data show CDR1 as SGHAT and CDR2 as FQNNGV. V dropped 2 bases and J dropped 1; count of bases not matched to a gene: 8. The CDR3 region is CASSLIPAGGLNTGELFF. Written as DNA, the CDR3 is TGTGCCAGCAGCTTAATTCCCGCGGGGGGGCTGAACACCGGGGAGCTGTTTTTT.

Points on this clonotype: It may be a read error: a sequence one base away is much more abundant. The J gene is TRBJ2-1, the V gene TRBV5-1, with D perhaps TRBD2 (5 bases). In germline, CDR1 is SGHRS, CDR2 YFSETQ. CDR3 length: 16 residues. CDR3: CASSLAGIDSYNERFF. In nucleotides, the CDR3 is TGCGCCAGCAGCTTGGCCGGGATAGACTCCTACAATGAGCGGTTCTTC.

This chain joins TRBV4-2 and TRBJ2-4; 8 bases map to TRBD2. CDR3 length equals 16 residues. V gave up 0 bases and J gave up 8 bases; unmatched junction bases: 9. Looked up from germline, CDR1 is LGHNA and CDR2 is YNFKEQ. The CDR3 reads CASSQDLREAGDIQYF. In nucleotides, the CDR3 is TGTGCCAGCAGCCAAGACCTGCGGGAGGCCGGAGACATTCAGTACTTC.

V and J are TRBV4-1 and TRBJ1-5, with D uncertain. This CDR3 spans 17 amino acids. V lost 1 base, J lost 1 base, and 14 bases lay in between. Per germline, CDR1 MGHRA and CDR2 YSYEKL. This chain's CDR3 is CASSQGVAGWSNQPQHF. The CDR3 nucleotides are TGCGCCAGCAGCCAAGGGGTCGCCGGTTGGAGCAATCAGCCCCAGCATTTT.

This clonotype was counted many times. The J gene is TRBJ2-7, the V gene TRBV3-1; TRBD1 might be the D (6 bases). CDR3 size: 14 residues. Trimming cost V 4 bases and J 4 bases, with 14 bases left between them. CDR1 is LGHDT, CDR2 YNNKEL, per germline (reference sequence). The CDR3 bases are TGTGCCAGCAGCCGTGTGGGGGCGAGGTACGAGCAGTACTTC. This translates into CASSRVGARYEQYF.

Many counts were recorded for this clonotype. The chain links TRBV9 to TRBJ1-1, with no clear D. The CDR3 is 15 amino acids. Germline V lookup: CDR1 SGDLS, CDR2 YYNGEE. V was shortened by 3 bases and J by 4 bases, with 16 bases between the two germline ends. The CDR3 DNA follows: TGTGCCAGCAGCGCCTTAGGTTGGTTTGGCACTGAAGCTTTCTTT. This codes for CASSALGWFGTEAFF. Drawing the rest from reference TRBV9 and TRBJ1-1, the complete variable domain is DSGVTQTPKHLITATGQRVTLRCSPRSGDLSVYWYQQSLDQGLQFLIQYYNGEERAKGNILERFSAQQFPDLHSELNLSSLELGDSALYFCASSALGWFGTEAFFGQGTRLTVV.

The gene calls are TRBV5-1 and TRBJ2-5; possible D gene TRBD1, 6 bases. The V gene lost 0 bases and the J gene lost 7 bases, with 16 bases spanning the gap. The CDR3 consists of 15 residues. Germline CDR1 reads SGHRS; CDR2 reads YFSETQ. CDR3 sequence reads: CASSLDGQSVWTQYF. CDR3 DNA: TGCGCCAGCAGCTTGGATGGACAGAGCGTCTGGACCCAGTACTTC.

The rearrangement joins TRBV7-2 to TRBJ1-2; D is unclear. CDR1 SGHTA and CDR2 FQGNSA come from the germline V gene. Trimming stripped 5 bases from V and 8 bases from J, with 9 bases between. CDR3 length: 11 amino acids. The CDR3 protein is CTSSNLGGYTF. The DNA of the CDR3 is TGTACCAGCAGCAATCTGGGAGGCTACACCTTC.

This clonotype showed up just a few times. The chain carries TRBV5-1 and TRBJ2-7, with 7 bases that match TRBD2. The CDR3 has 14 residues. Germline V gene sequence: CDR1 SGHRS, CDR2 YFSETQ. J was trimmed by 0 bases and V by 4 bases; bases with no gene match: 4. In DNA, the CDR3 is TGCGCCAGCAGCGGCGGGACTACCTCCTACGAGCAGTACTTC. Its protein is CASSGGTTSYEQYF. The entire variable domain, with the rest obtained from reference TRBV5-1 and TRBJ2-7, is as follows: KAGVTQTPRYLIKTRGQQVTLSCSPISGHRSVSWYQQTPGQGLQFLFEYFSETQRNKGNFPGRFSGRQFSNSRSEMNVSTLELGDSALYLCASSGGTTSYEQYFGPGTRLTVT.

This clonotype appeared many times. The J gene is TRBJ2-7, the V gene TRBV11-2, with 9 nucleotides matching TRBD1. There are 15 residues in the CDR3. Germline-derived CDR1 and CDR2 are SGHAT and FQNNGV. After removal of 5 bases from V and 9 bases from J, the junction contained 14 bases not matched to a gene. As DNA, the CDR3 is TGTGCCAGCAGCCGACGGGCGGACAGGGGACACGGGCAGTACTTC. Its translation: CASSRRADRGHGQYF.

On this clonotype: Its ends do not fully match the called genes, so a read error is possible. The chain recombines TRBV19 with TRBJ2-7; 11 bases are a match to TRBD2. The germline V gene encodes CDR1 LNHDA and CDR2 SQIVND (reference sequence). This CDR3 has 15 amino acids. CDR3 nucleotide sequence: TGTGCCAGTAGGATAGCGGGAGGGTCCTCCTACGAGCAGTACTTC. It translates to CASRIAGGSSYEQYF.

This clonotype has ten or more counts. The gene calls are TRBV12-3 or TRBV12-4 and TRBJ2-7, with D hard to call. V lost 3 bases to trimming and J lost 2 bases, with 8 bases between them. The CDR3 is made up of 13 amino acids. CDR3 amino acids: CASSFNRPYEQYF. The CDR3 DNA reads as TGTGCCAGCAGTTTTAACAGACCCTACGAGCAGTACTTC.

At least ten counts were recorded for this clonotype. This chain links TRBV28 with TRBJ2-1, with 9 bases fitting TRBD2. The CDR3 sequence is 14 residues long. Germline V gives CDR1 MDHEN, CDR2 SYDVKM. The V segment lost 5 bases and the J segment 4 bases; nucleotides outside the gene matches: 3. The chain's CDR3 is CASSRGLAYNEQFF. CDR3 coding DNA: TGTGCCAGCAGTCGTGGACTAGCGTACAATGAGCAGTTCTTC.

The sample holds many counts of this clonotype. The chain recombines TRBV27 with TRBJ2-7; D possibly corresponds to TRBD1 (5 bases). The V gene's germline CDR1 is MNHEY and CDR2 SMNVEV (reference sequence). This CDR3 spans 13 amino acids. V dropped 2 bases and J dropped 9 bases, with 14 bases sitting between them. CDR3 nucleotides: TGTGCCAGCAGTTTAGGACCCAGGGCAGCGCAGTACTTC. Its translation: CASSLGPRAAQYF.

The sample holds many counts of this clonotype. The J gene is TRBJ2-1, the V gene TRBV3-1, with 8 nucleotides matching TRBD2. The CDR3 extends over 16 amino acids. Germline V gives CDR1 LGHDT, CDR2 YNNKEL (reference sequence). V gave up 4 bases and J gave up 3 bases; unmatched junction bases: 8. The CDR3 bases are TGTGCCAGCAGCCTTGGACTAGCTCCGATCTACAATGAGCAGTTCTTC. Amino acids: CASSLGLAPIYNEQFF.

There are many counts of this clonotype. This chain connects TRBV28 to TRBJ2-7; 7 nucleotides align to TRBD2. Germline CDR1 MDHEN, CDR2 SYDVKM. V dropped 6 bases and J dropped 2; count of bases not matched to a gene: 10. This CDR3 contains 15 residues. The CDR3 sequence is CASSQGRGRPYEQYF. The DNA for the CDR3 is TGTGCCAGCAGCCAAGGGCGGGGGAGGCCCTACGAGCAGTACTTC. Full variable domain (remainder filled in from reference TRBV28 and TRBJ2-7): DVKVTQSSRYLVKRTGEKVFLECVQDMDHENMFWYRQDPGLGLRLIYFSYDVKMKEKGDIPEGYSVSREKKERFSLILESASTNQTSMYLCASSQGRGRPYEQYFGPGTRLTVT.

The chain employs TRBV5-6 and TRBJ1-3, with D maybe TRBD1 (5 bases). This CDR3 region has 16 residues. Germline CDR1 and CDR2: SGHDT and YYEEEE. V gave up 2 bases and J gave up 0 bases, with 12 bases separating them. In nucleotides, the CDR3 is TGTGCCAGCAGCTTTGGGACCGGGAGCTCTGGAAACACCATATATTTT. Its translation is CASSFGTGSSGNTIYF.

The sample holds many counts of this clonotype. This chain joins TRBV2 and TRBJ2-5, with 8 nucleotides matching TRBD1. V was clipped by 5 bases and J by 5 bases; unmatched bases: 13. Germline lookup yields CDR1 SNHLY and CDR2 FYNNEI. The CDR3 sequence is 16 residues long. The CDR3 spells CASSRTWTGSGETQYF. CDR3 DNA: TGTGCCAGCAGTCGCACCTGGACAGGGTCAGGGGAGACCCAGTACTTC. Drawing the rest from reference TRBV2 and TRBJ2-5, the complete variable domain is EPEVTQTPSHQVTQMGQEVILRCVPISNHLYFYWYRQILGQKVEFLVSFYNNEISEKSEIFDDQFSVERPDGSNFTLKIRSTKLEDSAMYFCASSRTWTGSGETQYFGPGTRLLVL.

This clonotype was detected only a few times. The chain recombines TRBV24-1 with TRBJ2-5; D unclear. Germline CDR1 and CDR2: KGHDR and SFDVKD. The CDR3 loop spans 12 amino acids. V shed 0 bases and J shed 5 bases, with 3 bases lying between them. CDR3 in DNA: TGTGCCACCAGTGATTTGGTCGAGACCCAGTACTTC. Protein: CATSDLVETQYF.

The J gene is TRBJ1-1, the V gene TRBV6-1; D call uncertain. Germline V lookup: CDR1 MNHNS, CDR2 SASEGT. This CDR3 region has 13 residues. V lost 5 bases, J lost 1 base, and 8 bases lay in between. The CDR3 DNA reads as TGTGCCAGCAGTAAGCAGTGGAACACTGAAGCTTTCTTT. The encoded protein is CASSKQWNTEAFF.

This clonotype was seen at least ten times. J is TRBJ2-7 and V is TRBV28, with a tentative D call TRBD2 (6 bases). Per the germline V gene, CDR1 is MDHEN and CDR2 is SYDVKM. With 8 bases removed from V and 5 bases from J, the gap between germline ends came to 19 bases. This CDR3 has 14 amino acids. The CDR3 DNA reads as TGTGCCAGCTGGGGGGTTACAGAGGCTAACGAGCAGTACTTC. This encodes CASWGVTEANEQYF.

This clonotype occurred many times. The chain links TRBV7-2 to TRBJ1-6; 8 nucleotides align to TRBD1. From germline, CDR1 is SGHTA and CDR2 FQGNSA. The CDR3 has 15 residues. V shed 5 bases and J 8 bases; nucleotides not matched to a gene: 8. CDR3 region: CASSPMTGADSPLHF. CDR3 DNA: TGTGCCAGCAGCCCTATGACAGGGGCGGATTCACCCCTCCACTTT.

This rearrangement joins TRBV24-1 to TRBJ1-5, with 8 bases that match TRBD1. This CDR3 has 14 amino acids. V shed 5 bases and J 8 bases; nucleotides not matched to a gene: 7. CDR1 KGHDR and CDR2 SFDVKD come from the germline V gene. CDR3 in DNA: TGTGCCACCAGTGGGACAGGGTGGGGAGAGCCCCAGCATTTT. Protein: CATSGTGWGEPQHF.

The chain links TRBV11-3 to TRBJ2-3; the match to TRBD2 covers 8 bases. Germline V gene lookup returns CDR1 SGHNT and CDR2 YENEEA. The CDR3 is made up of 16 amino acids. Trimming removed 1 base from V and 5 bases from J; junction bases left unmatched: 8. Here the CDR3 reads CASSLAGGARGDTQYF. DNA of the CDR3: TGTGCCAGCAGCTTAGCGGGGGGGGCCCGGGGAGATACGCAGTATTTT.

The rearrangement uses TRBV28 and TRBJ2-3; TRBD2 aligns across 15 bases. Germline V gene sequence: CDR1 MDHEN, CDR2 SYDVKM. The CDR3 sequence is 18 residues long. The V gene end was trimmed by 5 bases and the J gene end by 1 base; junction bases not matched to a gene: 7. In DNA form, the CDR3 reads TGTGCCAGCAGTGGACTAGCGGGAGGGATGCGGGGCACAGATACGCAGTATTTT. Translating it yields CASSGLAGGMRGTDTQYF.

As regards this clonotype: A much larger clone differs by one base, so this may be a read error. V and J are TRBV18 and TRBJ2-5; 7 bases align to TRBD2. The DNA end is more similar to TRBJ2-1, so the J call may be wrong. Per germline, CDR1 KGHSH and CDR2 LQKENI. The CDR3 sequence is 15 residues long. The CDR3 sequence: CASSPPLAVQETQFF. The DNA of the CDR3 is TGTGCCAGCTCACCGCCCCTAGCGGTCCAAGAGACCCAGTTCTTC.

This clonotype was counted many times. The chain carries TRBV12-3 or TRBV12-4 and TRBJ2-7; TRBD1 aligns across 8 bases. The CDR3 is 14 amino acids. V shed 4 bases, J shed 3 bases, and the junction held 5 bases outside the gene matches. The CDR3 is CASSSYRGYYEQYF. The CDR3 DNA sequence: TGTGCCAGCAGTTCTTACAGGGGGTACTACGAGCAGTACTTC.

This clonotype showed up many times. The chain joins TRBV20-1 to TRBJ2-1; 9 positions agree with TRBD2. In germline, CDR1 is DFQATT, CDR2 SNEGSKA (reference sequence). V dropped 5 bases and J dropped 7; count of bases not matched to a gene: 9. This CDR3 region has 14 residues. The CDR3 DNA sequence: TGCAGTGCTGGTCCGGGACTAGCTGGTAATGAGCAGTTCTTC. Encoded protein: CSAGPGLAGNEQFF.

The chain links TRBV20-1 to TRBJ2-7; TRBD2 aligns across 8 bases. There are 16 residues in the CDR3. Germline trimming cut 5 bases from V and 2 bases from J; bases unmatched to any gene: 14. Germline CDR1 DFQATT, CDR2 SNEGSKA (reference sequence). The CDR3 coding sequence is TGCAGTGCTCCCGAGGGCTTGACGGGAGGGGCCTACGAGCAGTACTTC. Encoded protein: CSAPEGLTGGAYEQYF.